The clone carrying this T cell receptor beta chain has a handful of counts. The sample belongs to a study of blood T cell repertoires in COVID-19. About the study: From T cells, B-cell-depleted T cells, or PBMCs came the material, which was cDNA or gDNA.

The protocol was immunoSEQ multiplex PCR, while the TCRdb copy is restricted to in-frame clones and leaves out a portion. The sample holds 84,000 or so clones, 65% to 85% seen once. CDR3 length: 14 amino acids. Germline loops: CDR1 SGHNT, CDR2 YYREEE (reference sequence). V lost 0 bases to trimming and J lost 8 bases; unmatched junction nucleotides: 5. The sequenced sample consisted of peripheral blood. The clonotype originates from a man between 65 and 85 years old with acute or convalescent COVID-19. J is TRBJ1-2 and V is TRBV5-4; TRBD1 agrees at 9 bases. The CDR3 loop is CASSLADRGGGYTF. In DNA, the CDR3 is TGTGCCAGCAGCTTGGCCGACAGGGGGGGAGGCTACACCTTC.